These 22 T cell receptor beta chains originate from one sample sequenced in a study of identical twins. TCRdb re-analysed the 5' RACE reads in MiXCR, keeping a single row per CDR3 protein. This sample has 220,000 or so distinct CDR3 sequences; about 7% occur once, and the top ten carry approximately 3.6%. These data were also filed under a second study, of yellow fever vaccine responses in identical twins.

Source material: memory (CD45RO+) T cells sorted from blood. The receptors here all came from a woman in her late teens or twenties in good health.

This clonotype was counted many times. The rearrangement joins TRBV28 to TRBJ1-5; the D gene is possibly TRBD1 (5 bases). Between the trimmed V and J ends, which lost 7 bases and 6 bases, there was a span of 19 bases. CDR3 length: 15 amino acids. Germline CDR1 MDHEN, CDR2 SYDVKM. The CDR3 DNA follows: TGTGCCAGCACCTCTAGTTCGGGGCGCGGTCAGCCCCAGCATTTT. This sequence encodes CASTSSSGRGQPQHF. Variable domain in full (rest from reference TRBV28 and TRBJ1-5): DVKVTQSSRYLVKRTGEKVFLECVQDMDHENMFWYRQDPGLGLRLIYFSYDVKMKEKGDIPEGYSVSREKKERFSLILESASTNQTSMYLCASTSSSGRGQPQHFGDGTRLSIL.

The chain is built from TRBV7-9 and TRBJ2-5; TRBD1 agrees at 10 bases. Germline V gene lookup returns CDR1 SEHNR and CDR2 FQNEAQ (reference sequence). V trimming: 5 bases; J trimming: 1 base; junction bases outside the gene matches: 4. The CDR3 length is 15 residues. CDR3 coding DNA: TGTGCCAGCAGCAACCGGGACAGGGGCCAAGAGACCCAGTACTTC. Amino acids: CASSNRDRGQETQYF.

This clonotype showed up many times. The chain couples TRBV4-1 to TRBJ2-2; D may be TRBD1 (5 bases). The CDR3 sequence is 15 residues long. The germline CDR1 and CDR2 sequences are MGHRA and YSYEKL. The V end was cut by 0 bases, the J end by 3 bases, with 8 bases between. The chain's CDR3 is CASSQDGAHTGELFF. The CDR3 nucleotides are TGCGCCAGCAGCCAAGATGGGGCCCACACCGGGGAGCTGTTTTTT.

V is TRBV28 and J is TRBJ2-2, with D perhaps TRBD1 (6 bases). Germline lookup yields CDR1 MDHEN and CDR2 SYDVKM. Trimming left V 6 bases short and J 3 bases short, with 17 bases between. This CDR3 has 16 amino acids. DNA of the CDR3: TGTGCCAGCAGCCGGGACCAGCCAGGGGACACCGGGGAGCTGTTTTTT. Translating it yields CASSRDQPGDTGELFF. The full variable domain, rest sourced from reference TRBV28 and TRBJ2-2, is DVKVTQSSRYLVKRTGEKVFLECVQDMDHENMFWYRQDPGLGLRLIYFSYDVKMKEKGDIPEGYSVSREKKERFSLILESASTNQTSMYLCASSRDQPGDTGELFFGEGSRLTVL.

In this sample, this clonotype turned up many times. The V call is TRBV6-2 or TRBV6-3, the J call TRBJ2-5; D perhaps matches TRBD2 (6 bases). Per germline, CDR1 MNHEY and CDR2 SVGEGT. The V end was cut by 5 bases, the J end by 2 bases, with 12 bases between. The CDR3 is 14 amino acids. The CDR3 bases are TGTGCCAGCAGTGGGACTGAACCGCAAGAGACCCAGTACTTC. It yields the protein CASSGTEPQETQYF.

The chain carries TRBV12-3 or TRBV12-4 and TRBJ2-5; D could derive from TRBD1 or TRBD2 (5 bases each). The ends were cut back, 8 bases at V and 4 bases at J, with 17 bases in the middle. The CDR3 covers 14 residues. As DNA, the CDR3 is TGTGCCAGCGCTTATTATGGGGCGGGAGAGACCCAGTACTTC. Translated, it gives CASAYYGAGETQYF.

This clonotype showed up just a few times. CDR3: CASSQALGLTYEQYV. CDR3 coding DNA: TGCGCCAGCAGCCAAGCATTGGGGCTGACCTACGAGCAGTACGTC. V and J are TRBV4-1 and TRBJ2-7; D is possibly TRBD1 (5 bases). In germline, CDR1 is MGHRA, CDR2 YSYEKL. This CDR3 has 15 residues. V was shortened by 1 base and J by 2 bases, with 12 bases between the two germline ends.

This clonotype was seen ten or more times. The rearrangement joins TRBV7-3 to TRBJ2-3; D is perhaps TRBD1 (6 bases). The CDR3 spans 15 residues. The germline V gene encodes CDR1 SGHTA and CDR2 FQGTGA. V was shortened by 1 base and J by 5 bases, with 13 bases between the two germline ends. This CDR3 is CASSLIRGSVDTQYF. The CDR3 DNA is TGTGCCAGCAGCTTAATTAGGGGGTCTGTAGATACGCAGTATTTT.

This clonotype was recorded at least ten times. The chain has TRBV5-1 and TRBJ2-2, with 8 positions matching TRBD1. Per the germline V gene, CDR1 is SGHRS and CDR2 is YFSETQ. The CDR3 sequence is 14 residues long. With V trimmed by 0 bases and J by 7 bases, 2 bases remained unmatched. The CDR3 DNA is TGCGCCAGCAGCTTGGGGACAGGGTACGGGGAGCTGTTTTTT. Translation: CASSLGTGYGELFF.

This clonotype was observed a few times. The chain's CDR3 is CSARDSQNTEAFF. CDR3 DNA: TGCAGTGCTAGAGACAGTCAGAACACTGAAGCTTTCTTT. The chain couples TRBV20-1 to TRBJ1-1, with D unclear. The V end lost 0 bases, the J end lost 1 base, and 6 bases lay between the germline ends. CDR1 and CDR2 (germline): DFQATT, SNEGSKA (reference sequence). The CDR3 loop spans 13 amino acids.

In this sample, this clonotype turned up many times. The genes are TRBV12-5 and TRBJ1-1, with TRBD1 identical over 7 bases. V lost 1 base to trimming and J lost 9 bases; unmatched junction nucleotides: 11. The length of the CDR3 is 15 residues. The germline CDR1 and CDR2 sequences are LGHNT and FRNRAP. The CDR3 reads CASGLENQGGYKAFF. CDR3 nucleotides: TGTGCTAGTGGTTTGGAAAACCAGGGGGGGTATAAAGCTTTCTTT.

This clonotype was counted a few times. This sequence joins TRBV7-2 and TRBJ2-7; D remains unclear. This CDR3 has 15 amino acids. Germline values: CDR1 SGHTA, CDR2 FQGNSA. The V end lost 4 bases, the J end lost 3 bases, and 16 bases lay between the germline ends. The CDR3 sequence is CASSSTRKPLYEQYF. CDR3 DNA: TGTGCCAGCAGCTCAACCCGAAAACCCCTCTACGAGCAGTACTTC.

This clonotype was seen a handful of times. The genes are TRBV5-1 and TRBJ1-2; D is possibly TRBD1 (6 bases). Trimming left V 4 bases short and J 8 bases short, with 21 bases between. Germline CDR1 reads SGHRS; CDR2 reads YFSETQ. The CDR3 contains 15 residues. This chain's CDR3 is CASSLLESGAGGYTF. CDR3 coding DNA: TGCGCCAGCAGCCTGTTAGAATCGGGGGCAGGGGGCTACACCTTC.

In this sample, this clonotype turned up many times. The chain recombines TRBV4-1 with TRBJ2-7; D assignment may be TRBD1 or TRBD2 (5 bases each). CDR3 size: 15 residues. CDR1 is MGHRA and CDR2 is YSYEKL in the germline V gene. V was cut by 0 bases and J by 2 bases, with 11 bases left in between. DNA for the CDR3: TGCGCCAGCAGCCAAGAGTTAGGGACCACCTACGAGCAGTACGTC. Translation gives CASSQELGTTYEQYV.

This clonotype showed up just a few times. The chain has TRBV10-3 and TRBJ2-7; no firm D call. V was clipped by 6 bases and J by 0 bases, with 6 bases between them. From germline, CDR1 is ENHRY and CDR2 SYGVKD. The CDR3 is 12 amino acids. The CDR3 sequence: CAISANSYEQYV. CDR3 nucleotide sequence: TGTGCCATCAGCGCGAACTCCTACGAGCAGTACGTC.

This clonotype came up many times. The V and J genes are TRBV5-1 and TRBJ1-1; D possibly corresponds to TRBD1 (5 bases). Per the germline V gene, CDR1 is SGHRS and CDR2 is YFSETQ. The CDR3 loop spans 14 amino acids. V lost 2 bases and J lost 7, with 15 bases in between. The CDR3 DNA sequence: TGCGCCAGCAGCTTAAGCCAGGGTAGGATTGAAGCTTTCTTT. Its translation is CASSLSQGRIEAFF.

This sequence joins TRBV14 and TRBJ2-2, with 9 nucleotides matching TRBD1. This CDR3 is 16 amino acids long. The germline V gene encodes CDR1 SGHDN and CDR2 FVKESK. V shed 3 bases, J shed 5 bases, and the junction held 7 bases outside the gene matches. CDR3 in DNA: TGTGCCAGCAGCCACCCGGGACAGGGTACAACCGGGGAGCTGTTTTTT. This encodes CASSHPGQGTTGELFF. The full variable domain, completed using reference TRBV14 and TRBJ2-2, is EAGVTQFPSHSVIEKGQTVTLRCDPISGHDNLYWYRRVMGKEIKFLLHFVKESKQDESGMPNNRFLAERTGGTYSTLKVQPAELEDSGVYFCASSHPGQGTTGELFFGEGSRLTVL.

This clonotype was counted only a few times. The CDR3 is CAISDGGKAYEQYF. CDR3 nucleotide sequence: TGTGCCATCAGTGACGGTGGGAAGGCCTACGAGCAGTACTTC. The chain links TRBV10-3 to TRBJ2-7; D remains unclear. CDR1 ENHRY and CDR2 SYGVKD come from the germline V gene. The CDR3 has 14 amino acids. Trimming cost V 3 bases and J 2 bases, with 11 bases left between them.

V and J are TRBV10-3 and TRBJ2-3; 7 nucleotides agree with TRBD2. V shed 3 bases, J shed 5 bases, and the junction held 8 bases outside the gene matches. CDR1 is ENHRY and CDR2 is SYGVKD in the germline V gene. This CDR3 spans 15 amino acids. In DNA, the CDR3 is TGTGCCATCAGTGACGCCAAGGGGAGGGAAGATACGCAGTATTTT. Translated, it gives CAISDAKGREDTQYF.

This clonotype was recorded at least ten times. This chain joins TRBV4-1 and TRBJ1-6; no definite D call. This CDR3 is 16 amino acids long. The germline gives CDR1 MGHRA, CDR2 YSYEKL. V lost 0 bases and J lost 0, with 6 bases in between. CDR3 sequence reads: CASSQDLSSYNSPLHF. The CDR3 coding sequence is TGCGCCAGCAGCCAAGACTTGAGCTCCTATAATTCACCCCTCCACTTT.

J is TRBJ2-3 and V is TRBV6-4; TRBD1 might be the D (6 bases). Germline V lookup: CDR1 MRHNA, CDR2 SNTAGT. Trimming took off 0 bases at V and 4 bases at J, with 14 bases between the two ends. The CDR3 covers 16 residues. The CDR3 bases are TGTGCCAGCAGTGACTCTGGACAGAGGGGGTCAGATACGCAGTATTTT. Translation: CASSDSGQRGSDTQYF.

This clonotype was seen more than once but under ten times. The CDR3 DNA sequence: TGCAGTGCTAGAAATCGACAGGGGGAGACCCAGTACTTC. This encodes CSARNRQGETQYF. The chain combines TRBV20-1 with TRBJ2-5, with 8 positions matching TRBD1. The length of the CDR3 is 13 residues. V gave up 2 bases and J gave up 5 bases; unmatched junction bases: 4. From germline, CDR1 is DFQATT and CDR2 SNEGSKA (reference sequence).